Presented here are 18 T cell receptor beta chains from one specimen sequenced in a study of cytomegalovirus exposure and HLA in healthy donors. The PCR was carried out with 60 Vbeta primers and 13 Jbeta primers. TCRdb keeps only in-frame clones here, not all; method: immunoSEQ multiplex PCR. The sample yields about 160,000 clones, about 79% seen once. Material for sequencing was PBMCs. The receptors come from a woman in her forties or fifties in good health and CMV-seropositive.

The chain is built from TRBV10-3 and TRBJ2-7; TRBD2 matches 10 bases. Germline CDR1 ENHRY, CDR2 SYGVKD. V was pared by 10 bases and J by 6 bases, with 15 bases of the junction left unmatched. The CDR3 has 15 residues. The CDR3 coding sequence is TGTGCCACCAGGGAAGGACTAGCGGTTACCGGCGAGCAGTACTTC. This codes for CATREGLAVTGEQYF.

On this clone itself: The same CDR3 can be traced to other DNA sequences in this sample. The J gene is TRBJ1-3, the V gene TRBV11-2, with TRBD1 matching 9 bases. CDR1 is SGHAT and CDR2 is FQNNGV in the germline V gene. Trimming cost V 5 bases and J 3 bases; bases outside gene matches: 5. CDR3 size: 15 residues. This CDR3 reads CASSLGQGGGNTIYF. CDR3 DNA: TGTGCCAGCAGCCTGGGACAGGGTGGTGGAAACACCATATATTTT.

The chain recombines TRBV19 with TRBJ1-4; TRBD1 aligns across 8 bases. The CDR3 spans 17 residues. The ends lost 2 bases at V and 5 bases at J; junction bases unmatched: 10. CDR1 is LNHDA, CDR2 SQIVND, per germline (reference sequence). The CDR3 protein is CASSIPPDRGVNEKLFF. CDR3 DNA: TGTGCCAGTAGTATACCCCCCGACAGGGGTGTAAATGAAAAACTGTTTTTT.

V and J are TRBV5-1 and TRBJ1-4; D gene unclear. Between the trimmed V and J ends, which lost 1 base and 2 bases, there was a span of 9 bases. Germline loops: CDR1 SGHRS, CDR2 YFSETQ. The CDR3 covers 15 residues. The CDR3 loop is CASSLSAGTNEKLFF. The CDR3 DNA reads TGCGCCAGCAGCTTGTCGGCAGGCACTAATGAAAAACTGTTTTTT.

The V gene is TRBV2, the J gene TRBJ1-2, with a tentative D call TRBD1 (6 bases). There are 13 residues in the CDR3. V was clipped by 7 bases and J by 2 bases, with 11 bases between them. In germline, CDR1 is SNHLY, CDR2 FYNNEI. CDR3 DNA: TGTGCCAGCAAGCGGGACAACAACTATGGCTACACCTTC. As protein: CASKRDNNYGYTF.

This sequence joins TRBV6-1 and TRBJ1-1; 7 bases map to TRBD1. The germline V gene encodes CDR1 MNHNS and CDR2 SASEGT. The CDR3 extends over 14 amino acids. With 7 bases clipped from V and 7 bases from J, the junction kept 12 bases outside the gene matches. CDR3 coding DNA: TGTGCCAGCACCATAACCTCTAGACAGGGTGAAGCTTTCTTT. Protein: CASTITSRQGEAFF.

The V and J genes are TRBV6-1 and TRBJ1-6, with 9 positions matching TRBD1. V gave up 6 bases and J gave up 9 bases; unmatched junction bases: 9. This CDR3 is 15 amino acids long. Germline-derived CDR1 and CDR2 are MNHNS and SASEGT. The CDR3 coding sequence is TGTGCCAGCAGCACAGGAACAGGGGGCATTTCACCCCTCCACTTT. This sequence encodes CASSTGTGGISPLHF.

CDR3 loop: CASSSRWRGRYEQYF. CDR3 DNA: TGTGCCAGCAGTTCTAGGTGGCGGGGCCGATACGAGCAGTACTTC. The rearrangement joins TRBV27 to TRBJ2-7; a weak D match, TRBD2 (6 bases). Germline V gene lookup returns CDR1 MNHEY and CDR2 SMNVEV (reference sequence). There are 15 residues in the CDR3. The V gene lost 4 bases and the J gene lost 4 bases, with 17 bases spanning the gap.

This chain connects TRBV4-3 to TRBJ1-1; possible D gene TRBD1, 5 bases. Germline assignment: CDR1 LGHNA and CDR2 YSLEER. CDR3 length: 15 amino acids. The V end lost 2 bases, the J end lost 4 bases, and 14 bases lay between the germline ends. The CDR3 DNA follows: TGCGCCAGCAGCCAAAAACTGGAGGGGACCACTGAAGCTTTCTTT. It yields the protein CASSQKLEGTTEAFF.

The V call is TRBV5-1, the J call TRBJ1-4; no reliable D call. Germline V gives CDR1 SGHRS, CDR2 YFSETQ. Trimming took off 0 bases at V and 5 bases at J, with 20 bases between the two ends. There are 18 residues in the CDR3. DNA of the CDR3: TGCGCCAGCAGCTTGGACAAATCCAAAACAGTTCTAAATGAAAAACTGTTTTTT. Encoded protein: CASSLDKSKTVLNEKLFF. Filled out from reference TRBV5-1 and TRBJ1-4, the complete variable domain reads KAGVTQTPRYLIKTRGQQVTLSCSPISGHRSVSWYQQTPGQGLQFLFEYFSETQRNKGNFPGRFSGRQFSNSRSEMNVSTLELGDSALYLCASSLDKSKTVLNEKLFFGSGTQLSVL.

This rearrangement joins TRBV7-2 to TRBJ2-5, with a tentative D call TRBD1 (5 bases). From germline, CDR1 is SGHTA and CDR2 FQGNSA. CDR3 size: 13 residues. Trimming removed 5 bases from V and 5 bases from J, with 12 bases in between. CDR3 in amino acids: CASSRGLSETQYF. CDR3 DNA: TGTGCCAGCAGCAGGGGCCTGAGCGAGACCCAGTACTTC.

The gene calls are TRBV6-1 and TRBJ2-1; 10 bases are shared with TRBD2. CDR1 is MNHNS, CDR2 SASEGT, per germline. Trimming at V came to 7 bases and at J to 10 bases, leaving 10 bases not matched to a gene. The CDR3 covers 14 residues. DNA of the CDR3: TGTGCCAGCAAGCCGGGACTAGCGTCGAGGGAGCAGTTCTTC. This sequence encodes CASKPGLASREQFF.

J is TRBJ1-5 and V is TRBV29-1; TRBD1 matches 7 bases. V was pared by 6 bases and J by 2 bases, with 4 bases of the junction left unmatched. Looked up from germline, CDR1 is SQVTM and CDR2 is ANQGSEA. This CDR3 has 13 amino acids. CDR3 region: CSVGDSRNQPQHF. CDR3 coding DNA: TGCAGCGTCGGGGACAGCCGCAATCAGCCCCAGCATTTT.

The chain couples TRBV5-8 to TRBJ1-1, with 7 bases that match TRBD1. CDR3 length equals 16 residues. Trimming took 3 bases from V and 0 from J; bases not matched to a gene: 8. In germline, CDR1 is SGHTS, CDR2 YDEGEE. In DNA form, the CDR3 reads TGTGCCAGCAGCTCGGGACAGTACCTCATGAACACTGAAGCTTTCTTT. It yields the protein CASSSGQYLMNTEAFF. Looking up the rest from reference TRBV5-8 and TRBJ1-1 gives the full variable domain: EAGVTQSPTHLIKTRGQQATLRCSPISGHTSVYWYQQALGLGLQFLLWYDEGEERNRGNFPPRFSGRQFPNYSSELNVNALELEDSALYLCASSSGQYLMNTEAFFGQGTRLTVV.

The chain is built from TRBV10-3 and TRBJ1-1; tentative D call: TRBD1 (6 bases). The V gene lost 2 bases and the J gene lost 0 bases, with 10 bases spanning the gap. CDR3 size: 15 residues. CDR1 and CDR2 (germline): ENHRY, SYGVKD. As DNA, the CDR3 is TGTGCCATCAGTGAGGGACAGATAATGAACACTGAAGCTTTCTTT. Translation: CAISEGQIMNTEAFF.

This chain connects TRBV10-3 to TRBJ2-7; TRBD1 agrees at 11 bases. Germline V CDR1 and CDR2: ENHRY, SYGVKD. V gave up 6 bases and J gave up 2 bases; unmatched junction bases: 6. The CDR3 is made up of 15 amino acids. The CDR3 nucleotides are TGTGCCATCAGCGATGGGACAGGGGGAACCTACGAGCAGTACTTC. The encoded protein is CAISDGTGGTYEQYF.

This chain connects TRBV9 to TRBJ1-4; D may be TRBD1 (5 bases). Trimming shortened V by 4 bases and J by 0 bases, and 13 bases separated the two germline ends. Germline V gives CDR1 SGDLS, CDR2 YYNGEE. The CDR3 is made up of 16 amino acids. The CDR3 sequence is CASSSGGSATNEKLFF. The DNA of the CDR3 is TGTGCCAGCAGCTCCGGGGGGTCCGCAACTAATGAAAAACTGTTTTTT.

This clone has just a few counts. The chain combines TRBV13 with TRBJ2-2, with 12 bases matching TRBD2. This CDR3 is built from 16 residues. V lost 6 bases to trimming and J lost 5 bases; unmatched junction nucleotides: 7. Germline V gene sequence: CDR1 PRHDT, CDR2 FYEKMQ (reference sequence). The CDR3 coding sequence is TGTGCCAGCAGTTATGGACTAGCGGGAAGGACCGGGGAGCTGTTTTTT. This encodes CASSYGLAGRTGELFF. The full variable domain, its missing parts supplied by reference TRBV13 and TRBJ2-2, is AAGVIQSPRHLIKEKRETATLKCYPIPRHDTVYWYQQGPGQDPQFLISFYEKMQSDKGSIPDRFSAQQFSDYHSELNMSSLELGDSALYFCASSYGLAGRTGELFFGEGSRLTVL.